This T cell receptor beta chain derives from a study of cytomegalovirus exposure and HLA in healthy donors. The CDR3 totals 15 residues. The germline gives CDR1 MDHEN, CDR2 SYDVKM. The V gene lost 5 bases and the J gene lost 8 bases, with 19 bases spanning the gap. Both 60 Vbeta primers and 13 Jbeta primers went into the PCR. Profiled with immunoSEQ multiplex PCR; TCRdb holds only in-frame clones, not every one. This table holds 150,000 to 200,000 clones, around 88% found once. The sample was PBMCs. The origin of this receptor is a young woman in good health and CMV-seronegative. The chain recombines TRBV28 with TRBJ2-1, with TRBD1 as a possible D gene (6 bases). CDR3 protein: CASSVPGARKDEQFF. The CDR3 nucleotides are TGTGCCAGCAGTGTACCAGGGGCCCGCAAGGATGAGCAGTTCTTC.